These 27 T cell receptor beta chains were all obtained from the same sample, sequenced in a study of cytomegalovirus exposure and HLA in healthy donors. In the PCR, 60 Vbeta and 13 Jbeta primers were used. The protocol was immunoSEQ multiplex PCR, while the TCRdb copy is restricted to in-frame clones and leaves out a portion. The repertoire has roughly 97,000 clones, around 85% of them found once; the top ten carry about 5%. The sample comprised PBMCs. The receptors here all came from a man aged 35-49 years in good health and CMV-seropositive.

The chain combines TRBV4-2 with TRBJ1-2, with D possibly matching TRBD1 (6 bases). The V end was cut by 1 base, the J end by 4 bases, with 16 bases between. From germline, CDR1 is LGHNA and CDR2 YNFKEQ. The CDR3 spans 16 residues. The CDR3 region has the DNA TGTGCCAGCAGCCAAGCCCAACAGGGCTCCGTCTATGGCTACACCTTC. Encoded protein: CASSQAQQGSVYGYTF.

The chain has TRBV27 and TRBJ2-7, with 10 bases matching TRBD1. V shed 5 bases, J shed 4 bases, and the junction held 2 bases outside the gene matches. This CDR3 has 13 residues. CDR1 is MNHEY, CDR2 SMNVEV, per germline (reference sequence). For the CDR3, the DNA is TGTGCCAGCAGTCGGACAGGGGGATACGAGCAGTACTTC. Translated: CASSRTGGYEQYF.

This chain links TRBV14 with TRBJ2-6, with TRBD1 matching 9 bases. Germline assignment: CDR1 SGHDN and CDR2 FVKESK. This CDR3 region has 15 residues. With 6 bases clipped from V and 4 bases from J, the junction kept 4 bases outside the gene matches. CDR3 protein: CASSPQGAGANVLTF. CDR3 sequence (DNA): TGTGCCAGCAGTCCACAGGGGGCCGGGGCCAACGTCCTGACTTTC.

For this clone: At one end, the junction sequence differs from germline, possibly due to a read error. The rearrangement uses TRBV5-6 and TRBJ2-6; D perhaps matches TRBD1 (5 bases). The CDR3 loop spans 14 amino acids. The germline gives CDR1 SGHDT, CDR2 YYEEEE. Here the CDR3 DNA reads TGTGCCAGCAGCACCGGACCTGGGGCCAACGGCCTGACTTTC. Translation: CASSTGPGANGLTF.

The V call is TRBV13, the J call TRBJ2-5; possible D gene TRBD1, 5 bases. CDR1 is PRHDT and CDR2 is FYEKMQ in the germline V gene (reference sequence). V was shortened by 0 bases and J by 5 bases, with 10 bases between the two germline ends. This CDR3 has 14 amino acids. CDR3 loop: CASSLGVGLETQYF. CDR3 sequence (DNA): TGTGCCAGCAGCTTAGGGGTGGGGCTGGAGACCCAGTACTTC.

This rearrangement joins TRBV7-9 to TRBJ2-3, with 9 positions matching TRBD2. The V segment lost 1 base and the J segment 5 bases; nucleotides outside the gene matches: 4. The CDR3 consists of 15 residues. The germline gives CDR1 SEHNR, CDR2 FQNEAQ (reference sequence). The CDR3 loop is CASSLVAGVVDTQYF. The CDR3 bases are TGTGCCAGCAGCTTAGTAGCGGGAGTCGTAGATACGCAGTATTTT. The variable domain in full, with the rest retrieved from reference TRBV7-9 and TRBJ2-3, is DTGVSQNPRHKITKRGQNVTFRCDPISEHNRLYWYRQTLGQGPEFLTYFQNEAQLEKSRLLSDRFSAERPKGSFSTLEIQRTEQGDSAMYLCASSLVAGVVDTQYFGPGTRLTVL.

The genes are TRBV5-1 and TRBJ2-7; 7 nucleotides align to TRBD2. The CDR3 sequence is 13 residues long. Germline V gives CDR1 SGHRS, CDR2 YFSETQ. V lost 4 bases and J lost 2; bases outside the gene matches: 3. CDR3 bases: TGCGCCAGCAGCCCTGGGACTACCTACGAGCAGTACTTC. Protein sequence: CASSPGTTYEQYF.

The chain couples TRBV5-4 to TRBJ1-4, with 8 bases matching TRBD1. Losses at the gene ends were 4 bases for V and 8 bases for J; bases not matched to a gene: 7. Germline CDR1 and CDR2: SGHNT and YYREEE (reference sequence). The length of the CDR3 is 14 residues. In nucleotides, the CDR3 is TGTGCCAGCAGCCTCGGACAGGGTGAGGAAAAACTGTTTTTT. This translates into CASSLGQGEEKLFF.

The chain combines TRBV2 with TRBJ1-5, with a tentative D call TRBD1 (6 bases). V lost 5 bases to trimming and J lost 4 bases, with 6 bases between them. Germline loops: CDR1 SNHLY, CDR2 FYNNEI. CDR3 length: 12 amino acids. The CDR3 DNA reads TGTGCCAGCAGTACAGGGAATCAGCCCCAGCATTTT. Residues: CASSTGNQPQHF.

The V and J genes are TRBV21-1 and TRBJ1-4. TRBV21-1 is tagged as a pseudogene. This CDR3 has 13 amino acids. The CDR3 sequence: CAISSGLNEKLFF. The CDR3 nucleotides read TGTGCCATCTCGAGTGGACTGAATGAAAAACTGTTTTTT.

The V call is TRBV7-9, the J call TRBJ2-3; 8 bases agree with TRBD1. V gave up 3 bases and J gave up 3 bases; unmatched junction bases: 2. Germline assignment: CDR1 SEHNR and CDR2 FQNEAQ (reference sequence). The CDR3 consists of 14 residues. CDR3 loop: CASSFGQGTDTQYF. Written as DNA, the CDR3 is TGTGCCAGCAGCTTCGGACAGGGTACAGATACGCAGTATTTT.

This chain joins TRBV7-3 and TRBJ2-2; tentatively, D is TRBD2 (6 bases). V lost 5 bases, J lost 6 bases, and 10 bases lay in between. The V gene's germline CDR1 is SGHTA and CDR2 FQGTGA. The CDR3 has 13 amino acids. The CDR3 is CASSAPGAGELFF. In nucleotides, the CDR3 is TGTGCCAGCAGCGCGCCGGGGGCCGGGGAGCTGTTTTTT.

The chain combines TRBV29-1 with TRBJ1-2; 8 positions agree with TRBD1. Per the germline V gene, CDR1 is SQVTM and CDR2 is ANQGSEA. This CDR3 is built from 13 residues. V lost 4 bases to trimming and J lost 0 bases; unmatched junction nucleotides: 1. This chain's CDR3 is CSVGDRSNYGYTF. For the CDR3, the DNA is TGCAGCGTTGGGGACAGGTCTAACTATGGCTACACCTTC.

This chain links TRBV23-1 with TRBJ1-1; no clear D. TRBV23-1 is recorded as an ORF, its role being uncertain. The CDR3 runs 12 residues. Deletions cut 7 bases from V and 5 bases from J, with 11 bases between. The CDR3 coding sequence is TGCGCCAGCACCCTGGGGAGGACTGAAGCTTTCTTT. Translating gives CASTLGRTEAFF.

The genes are TRBV30 and TRBJ2-7; D gene ambiguous. Germline V gene sequence: CDR1 GTSNPN, CDR2 SVGIG (reference sequence). The CDR3 is 12 amino acids. Trimming took off 1 base at V and 1 base at J, with 5 bases between the two ends. The CDR3 is CAWSGQSYEQYF. The DNA for the CDR3 is TGTGCCTGGAGTGGCCAGTCCTACGAGCAGTACTTC.

This chain connects TRBV12-5 to TRBJ1-1; 8 nucleotides align to TRBD1. This CDR3 has 12 amino acids. Germline CDR1 is LGHNT and CDR2 is FRNRAP. With V trimmed by 5 bases and J by 4 bases, 0 bases remained unmatched. Here the CDR3 reads CASGDRGTEAFF. The CDR3 coding sequence is TGTGCTAGTGGTGACAGGGGCACTGAAGCTTTCTTT. The full variable domain, in which reference TRBV12-5 and TRBJ1-1 provide the parts outside the CDR3, is DARVTQTPRHKVTEMGQEVTMRCQPILGHNTVFWYRQTMMQGLELLAYFRNRAPLDDSGMPKDRFSAEMPDATLATLKIQPSEPRDSAVYFCASGDRGTEAFFGQGTRLTVV.

In this sample, this clone turned up a few times. CDR3 bases: TGCGCCAGCAGCTTGTCCGGGTTGAACACCGGGGAGCTGTTTTTT. The encoded protein is CASSLSGLNTGELFF. The chain links TRBV5-1 to TRBJ2-2; D gene unclear. V gave up 1 base and J gave up 1 base, with 8 bases separating them. Germline-derived CDR1 and CDR2 are SGHRS and YFSETQ. The CDR3 runs 15 residues. The entire variable domain, with the rest obtained from reference TRBV5-1 and TRBJ2-2, is as follows: KAGVTQTPRYLIKTRGQQVTLSCSPISGHRSVSWYQQTPGQGLQFLFEYFSETQRNKGNFPGRFSGRQFSNSRSEMNVSTLELGDSALYLCASSLSGLNTGELFFGEGSRLTVL.

This chain connects TRBV15 to TRBJ1-2; 7 nucleotides agree with TRBD1. The CDR3 runs to 16 residues. Looked up from germline, CDR1 is LNHNV and CDR2 is YYDKDF (reference sequence). V dropped 0 bases and J dropped 8; count of bases not matched to a gene: 12. The CDR3 DNA reads as TGTGCCACCAGCAGAGATTTGGCAGGGGGACAAGGGGGCTACACCTTC. Amino acids: CATSRDLAGGQGGYTF.

For the CDR3, the DNA is TGTGCCAGCAGCTTAGGGGGCTCTGGAAACACCATATATTTT. This sequence encodes CASSLGGSGNTIYF. This chain connects TRBV5-6 to TRBJ1-3; tentatively, D is TRBD1 (6 bases). The V end was cut by 2 bases, the J end by 0 bases, with 6 bases between. Germline-derived CDR1 and CDR2 are SGHDT and YYEEEE. The CDR3 sequence is 14 residues long.

V and J are TRBV5-1 and TRBJ2-3; the match to TRBD2 covers 7 bases. V lost 4 bases, J lost 3 bases, and 20 bases stayed unmatched. Germline CDR1 reads SGHRS; CDR2 reads YFSETQ. CDR3 length: 19 amino acids. The CDR3 DNA is TGCGCCAGCAGCCATAGCCGGTGGTCCAGCGGGGATCGGACAGATACGCAGTATTTT. Amino acid sequence: CASSHSRWSSGDRTDTQYF.

The chain uses TRBV4-1 and TRBJ1-2, with TRBD1 as a possible D gene (6 bases). The V and J ends lost 1 base and 0 bases respectively, with 18 bases between them. Germline V gene sequence: CDR1 MGHRA, CDR2 YSYEKL. The CDR3 runs to 18 residues. The DNA for the CDR3 is TGCGCCAGCAGCCAAGGTACTCGAGGGCAGGGGACTAACTATGGCTACACCTTC. Its translation is CASSQGTRGQGTNYGYTF.

The chain couples TRBV6-5 to TRBJ1-5; D not resolved. CDR3 length equals 15 residues. Trimming left V 6 bases short and J 6 bases short, with 18 bases between. CDR1 MNHEY and CDR2 SVGAGI come from the germline V gene. In nucleotides, the CDR3 is TGTGCCAGCAGGAAGTATCGGAGCGGTTTTCAGCCCCAGCATTTT. Encoded protein: CASRKYRSGFQPQHF.

This chain joins TRBV11-2 and TRBJ1-1; 9 nucleotides line up with TRBD1. The CDR3 is 16 residues long. Germline assignment: CDR1 SGHAT and CDR2 FQNNGV. The trim removed 5 bases at V and 1 base at J, leaving 8 bases unmatched. Here the CDR3 reads CASSRRTGARNTEAFF. The CDR3 DNA sequence: TGTGCCAGCAGCAGGCGGACAGGGGCGAGGAACACTGAAGCTTTCTTT.

The chain combines TRBV6-1 with TRBJ1-5, with D tentatively TRBD1 (5 bases). The CDR3 sequence is 13 residues long. Germline V lookup: CDR1 MNHNS, CDR2 SASEGT. V shed 6 bases and J shed 3 bases, with 9 bases lying between them. The CDR3 sequence: CASRAGNNQPQHF. In nucleotides, the CDR3 is TGTGCCAGCAGGGCAGGGAACAATCAGCCCCAGCATTTT.

The J gene is TRBJ1-2, the V gene TRBV6-1; 7 nucleotides match TRBD1. Germline lookup yields CDR1 MNHNS and CDR2 SASEGT. The CDR3 is 12 amino acids. V gave up 8 bases and J gave up 4 bases; unmatched junction bases: 4. The CDR3 protein is CASLGQSYGYTF. The CDR3 DNA is TGTGCCAGCTTGGGACAGAGCTATGGCTACACCTTC.

The chain has TRBV11-2 and TRBJ2-3, with D perhaps matching TRBD2 (6 bases). The CDR3 is 13 residues long. V dropped 3 bases and J dropped 4 bases, with 8 bases sitting between them. CDR1 is SGHAT, CDR2 FQNNGV, per germline. CDR3 coding DNA: TGTGCCAGCAGCTTCGAGCGGGCAGATACGCAGTATTTT. It encodes CASSFERADTQYF.

CDR3 sequence: CASSTKGTGLENEQYF. In DNA form, the CDR3 reads TGCGCCAGCAGCACCAAAGGGACAGGGTTGGAGAACGAGCAGTACTTC. This sequence joins TRBV5-1 and TRBJ2-5; 9 bases are a match to TRBD1. The better agreement between TRBJ2-7 and the DNA end casts doubt on the J call. The CDR3 totals 16 residues. The germline gives CDR1 SGHRS, CDR2 YFSETQ.